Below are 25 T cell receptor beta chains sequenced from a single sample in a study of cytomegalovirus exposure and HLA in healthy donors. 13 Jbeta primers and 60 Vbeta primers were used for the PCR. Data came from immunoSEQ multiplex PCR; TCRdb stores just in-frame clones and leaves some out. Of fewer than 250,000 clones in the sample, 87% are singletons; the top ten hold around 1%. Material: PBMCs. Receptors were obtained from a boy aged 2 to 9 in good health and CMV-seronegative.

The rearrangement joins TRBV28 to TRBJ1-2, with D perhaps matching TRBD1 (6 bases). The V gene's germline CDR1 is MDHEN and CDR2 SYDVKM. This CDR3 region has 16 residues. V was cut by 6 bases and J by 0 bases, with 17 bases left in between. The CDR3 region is CASRPGQNRPNYGYTF. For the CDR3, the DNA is TGTGCCAGCAGACCGGGACAAAATCGGCCTAACTATGGCTACACCTTC.

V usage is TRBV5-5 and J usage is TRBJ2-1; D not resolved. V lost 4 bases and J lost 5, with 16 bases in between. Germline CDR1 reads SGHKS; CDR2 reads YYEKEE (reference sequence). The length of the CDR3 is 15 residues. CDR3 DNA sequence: TGTGCCAGCAGCCCCCGGGTCAGTCCGAACAATGAGCAGTTCTTC. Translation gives CASSPRVSPNNEQFF.

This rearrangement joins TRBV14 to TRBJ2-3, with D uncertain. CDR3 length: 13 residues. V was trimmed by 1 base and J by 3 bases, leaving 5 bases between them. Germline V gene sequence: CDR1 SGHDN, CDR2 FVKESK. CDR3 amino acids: CASSQALTDTQYF. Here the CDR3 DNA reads TGTGCCAGCAGCCAAGCGTTGACAGATACGCAGTATTTT.

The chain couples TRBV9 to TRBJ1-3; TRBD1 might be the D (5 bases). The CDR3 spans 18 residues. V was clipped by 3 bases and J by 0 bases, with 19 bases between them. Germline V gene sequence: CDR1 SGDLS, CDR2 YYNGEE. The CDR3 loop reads CASSAQTSRGSSGNTIYF. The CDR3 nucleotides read TGTGCCAGCAGCGCCCAAACTTCGCGGGGGAGCTCTGGAAACACCATATATTTT.

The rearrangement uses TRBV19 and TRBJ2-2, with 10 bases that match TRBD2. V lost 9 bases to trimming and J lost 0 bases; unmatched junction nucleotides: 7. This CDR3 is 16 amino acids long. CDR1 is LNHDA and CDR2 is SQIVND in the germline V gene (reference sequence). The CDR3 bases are TGTGCCAGCACACGAGCGGGAGGGTCGAACACCGGGGAGCTGTTTTTT. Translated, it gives CASTRAGGSNTGELFF.

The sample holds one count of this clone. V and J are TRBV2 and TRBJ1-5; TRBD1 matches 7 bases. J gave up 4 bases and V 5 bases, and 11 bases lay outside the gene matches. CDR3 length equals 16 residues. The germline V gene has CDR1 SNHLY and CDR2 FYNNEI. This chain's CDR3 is CASSIYGTVGNQPQHF. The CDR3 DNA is TGTGCCAGCAGTATATACGGGACAGTTGGGAATCAGCCCCAGCATTTT.

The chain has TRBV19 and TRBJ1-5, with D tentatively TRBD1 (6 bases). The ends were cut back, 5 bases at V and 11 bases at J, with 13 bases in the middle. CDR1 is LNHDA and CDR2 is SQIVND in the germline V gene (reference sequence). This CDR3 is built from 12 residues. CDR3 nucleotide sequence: TGTGCCAGTAGTGCACAGGGACCAGCCCAGCATTTT. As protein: CASSAQGPAQHF.

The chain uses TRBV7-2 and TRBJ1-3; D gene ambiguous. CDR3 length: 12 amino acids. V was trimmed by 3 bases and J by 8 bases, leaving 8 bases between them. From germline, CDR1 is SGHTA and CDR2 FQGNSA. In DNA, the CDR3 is TGTGCCAGCAGCTTGGGAGTGGACACCATATATTTT. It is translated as CASSLGVDTIYF.

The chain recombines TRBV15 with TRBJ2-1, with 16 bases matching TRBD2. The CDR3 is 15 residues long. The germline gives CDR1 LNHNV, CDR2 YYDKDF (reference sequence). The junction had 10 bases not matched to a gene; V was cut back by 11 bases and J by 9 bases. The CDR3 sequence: CAATSGLAGGIEQFF. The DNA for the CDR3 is TGTGCCGCGACTTCGGGACTAGCGGGGGGGATTGAGCAGTTCTTC.

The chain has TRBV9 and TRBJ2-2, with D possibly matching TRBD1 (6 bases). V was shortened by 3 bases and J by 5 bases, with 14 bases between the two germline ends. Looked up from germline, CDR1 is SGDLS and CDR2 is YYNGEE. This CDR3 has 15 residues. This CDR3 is CASSETGDGTGELFF. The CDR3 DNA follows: TGTGCCAGCAGCGAGACAGGTGATGGGACCGGGGAGCTGTTTTTT.

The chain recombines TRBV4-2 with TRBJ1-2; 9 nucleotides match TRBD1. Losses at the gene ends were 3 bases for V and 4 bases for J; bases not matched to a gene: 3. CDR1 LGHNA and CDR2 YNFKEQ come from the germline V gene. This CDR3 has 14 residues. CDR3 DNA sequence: TGTGCCAGCAGCCAGGGACAGGGCGGCTATGGCTACACCTTC. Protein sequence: CASSQGQGGYGYTF.

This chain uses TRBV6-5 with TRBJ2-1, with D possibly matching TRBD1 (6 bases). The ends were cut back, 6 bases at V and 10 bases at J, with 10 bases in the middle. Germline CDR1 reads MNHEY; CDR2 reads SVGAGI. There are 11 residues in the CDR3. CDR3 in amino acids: CASRDGQEQFF. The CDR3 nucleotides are TGTGCCAGCAGAGACGGACAGGAGCAGTTCTTC.

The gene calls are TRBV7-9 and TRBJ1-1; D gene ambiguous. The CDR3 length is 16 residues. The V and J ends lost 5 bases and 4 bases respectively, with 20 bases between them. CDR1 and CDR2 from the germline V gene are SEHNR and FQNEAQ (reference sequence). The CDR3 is CASSRWASPGGTEAFF. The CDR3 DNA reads TGTGCCAGCAGCCGCTGGGCCTCTCCCGGAGGCACTGAAGCTTTCTTT.

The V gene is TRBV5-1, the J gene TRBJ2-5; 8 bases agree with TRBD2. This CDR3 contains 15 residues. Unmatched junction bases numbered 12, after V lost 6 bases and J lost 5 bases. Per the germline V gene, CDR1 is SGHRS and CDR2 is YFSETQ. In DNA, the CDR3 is TGCGCCAGCACCCGAAGCGGGGGAGTGGAGGAGACCCAGTACTTC. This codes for CASTRSGGVEETQYF.

The CDR3 protein is CASSRQGALTYNEQFF. CDR3 nucleotides: TGTGCCAGCAGCCGACAGGGGGCACTTACCTACAATGAGCAGTTCTTC. This chain connects TRBV7-9 to TRBJ2-1, with TRBD1 matching 10 bases. The J segment lost 2 bases and the V segment lost 5 bases, leaving 6 bases of the junction unmatched. The CDR3 has 16 residues. Germline V gene sequence: CDR1 SEHNR, CDR2 FQNEAQ (reference sequence).

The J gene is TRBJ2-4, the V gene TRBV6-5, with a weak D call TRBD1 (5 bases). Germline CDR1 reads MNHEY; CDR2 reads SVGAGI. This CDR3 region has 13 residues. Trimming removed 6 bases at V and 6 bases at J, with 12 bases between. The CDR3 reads CASRRGSGNIQYF. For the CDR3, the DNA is TGTGCCAGCAGAAGGGGTTCGGGAAACATTCAGTACTTC.

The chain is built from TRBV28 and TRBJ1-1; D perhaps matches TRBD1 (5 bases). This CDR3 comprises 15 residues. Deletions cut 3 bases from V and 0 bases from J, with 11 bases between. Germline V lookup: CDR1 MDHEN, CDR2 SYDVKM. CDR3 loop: CASSFFDSLNTEAFF. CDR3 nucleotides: TGTGCCAGCAGTTTTTTCGACAGCCTGAACACTGAAGCTTTCTTT.

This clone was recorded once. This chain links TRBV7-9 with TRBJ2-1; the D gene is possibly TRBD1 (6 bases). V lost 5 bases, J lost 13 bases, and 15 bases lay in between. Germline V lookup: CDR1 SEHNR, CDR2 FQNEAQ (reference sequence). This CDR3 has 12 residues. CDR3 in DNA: TGTGCCAGCAGCCTATCCCGGGACACCCAGTTCTTC. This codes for CASSLSRDTQFF. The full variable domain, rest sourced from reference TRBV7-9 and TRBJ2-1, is DTGVSQNPRHKITKRGQNVTFRCDPISEHNRLYWYRQTLGQGPEFLTYFQNEAQLEKSRLLSDRFSAERPKGSFSTLEIQRTEQGDSAMYLCASSLSRDTQFFGPGTRLTVL.

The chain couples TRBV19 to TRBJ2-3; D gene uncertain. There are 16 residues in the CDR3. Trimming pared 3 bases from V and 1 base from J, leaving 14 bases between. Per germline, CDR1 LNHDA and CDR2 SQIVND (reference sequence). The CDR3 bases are TGTGCCAGTAGTATTCTTGGCGGAGCCGGCACAGATACGCAGTATTTT. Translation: CASSILGGAGTDTQYF.

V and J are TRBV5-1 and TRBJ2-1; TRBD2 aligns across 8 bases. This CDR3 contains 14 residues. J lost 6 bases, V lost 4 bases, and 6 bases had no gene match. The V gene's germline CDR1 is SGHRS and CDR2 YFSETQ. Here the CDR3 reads CASSTGTRINEQFF. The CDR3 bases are TGCGCCAGCAGCACCGGGACTAGGATCAATGAGCAGTTCTTC.

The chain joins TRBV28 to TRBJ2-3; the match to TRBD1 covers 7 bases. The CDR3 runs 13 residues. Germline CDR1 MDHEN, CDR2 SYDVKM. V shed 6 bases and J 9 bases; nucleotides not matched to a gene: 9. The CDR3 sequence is CASRDSLGQTQYF. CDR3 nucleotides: TGTGCCAGCAGGGACTCCCTGGGACAGACGCAGTATTTT.

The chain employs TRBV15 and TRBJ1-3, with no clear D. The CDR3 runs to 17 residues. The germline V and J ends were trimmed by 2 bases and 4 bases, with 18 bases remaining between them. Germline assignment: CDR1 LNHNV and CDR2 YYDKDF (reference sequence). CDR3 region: CATSRLGGLVEGNTIYF. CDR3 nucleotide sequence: TGTGCCACCAGCAGACTTGGCGGCTTGGTCGAGGGAAACACCATATATTTT.

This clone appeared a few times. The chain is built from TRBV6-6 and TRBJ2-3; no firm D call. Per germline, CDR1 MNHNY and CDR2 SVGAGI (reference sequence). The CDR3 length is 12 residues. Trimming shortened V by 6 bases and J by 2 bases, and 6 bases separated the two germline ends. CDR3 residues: CASSLPTDTQYF. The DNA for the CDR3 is TGTGCCAGCAGCCTACCCACAGATACGCAGTATTTT.

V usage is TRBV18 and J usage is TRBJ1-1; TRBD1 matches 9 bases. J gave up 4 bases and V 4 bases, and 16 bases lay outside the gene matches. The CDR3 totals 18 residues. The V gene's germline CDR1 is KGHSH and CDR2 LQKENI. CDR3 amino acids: CASSLGVFRTGEGTEAFF. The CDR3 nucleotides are TGTGCCAGCTCACTAGGCGTTTTTCGGACAGGGGAAGGCACTGAAGCTTTCTTT. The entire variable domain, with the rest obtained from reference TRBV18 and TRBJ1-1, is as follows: NAGVMQNPRHLVRRRGQEARLRCSPMKGHSHVYWYRQLPEEGLKFMVYLQKENIIDESGMPKERFSAEFPKEGPSILRIQQVVRGDSAAYFCASSLGVFRTGEGTEAFFGQGTRLTVV.

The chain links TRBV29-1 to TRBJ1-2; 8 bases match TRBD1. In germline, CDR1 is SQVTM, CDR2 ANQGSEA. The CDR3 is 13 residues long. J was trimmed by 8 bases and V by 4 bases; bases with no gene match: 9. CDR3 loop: CSVAAGGAGGYTF. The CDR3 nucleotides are TGCAGCGTTGCCGCAGGGGGCGCGGGAGGCTACACCTTC.